The TCR beta chain described here comes from a study of CD8 T cells in ankylosing spondylitis. The CDR3 loop spans 16 amino acids. V gave up 4 bases and J gave up 7 bases; unmatched junction bases: 10. As concerns this clonotype: The antigen is undetermined.

Overall study findings and caveats: Reported data indicate significant enrichment of disease-linked clones within matched ankylosing spondylitis synovial fluid. Ankylosing spondylitis blood seemed to carry a telltale TCR beta motif made of under ten highly homologous variants.

Molecular-barcoded quantitative 5'-RACE produced these TCR beta libraries. TCRdb reanalysed the 5' RACE reads using MiXCR and keeps one entry per CDR3 protein. The sample lists around 140,000 distinct CDR3 sequences, 17% occurring once. This clonotype originated in a male donor with ankylosing spondylitis. Sequencing was performed on blood, either unsorted or a sorted T cell fraction (not recorded which). The chain has TRBV12-3 or TRBV12-4 and TRBJ1-1, with TRBD1 matching 12 bases. The CDR3 here is CASSYFPGQGAVEAFF. CDR3 coding DNA: TGTGCCAGCAGTTATTTCCCGGGACAGGGGGCGGTTGAAGCTTTCTTT.